A selection of T cell receptor beta chains follows, all from one sample in a study of human T cells and chemical hapten exposure. MiXCR was run by TCRdb on the RACE reads, yielding one entry per CDR3 protein. This table has roughly 360,000 distinct CDR3 sequences, roughly 4.8% appearing once. Sequenced material: whole blood, taken in connection with sensitization to the hapten diphenylcyclopropenone (DPC). These receptors were taken from a woman aged 50 to 60 with alopecia areata. Some clones in this sample may be carry-over from other donors' samples. Each CDR3 is given with its conserved first and last residue. The order of the fields is D gene, J gene, clone size, V gene, CDR3 protein, CDR3 DNA. A D gene is named only where the DNA matches it firmly. Part of the rows lack a size; the others show once, few, many or a class for expanded clones.

-	TRBJ2-5	few	TRBV7-2	CASSLSAGPGGETQYF	TGTGCCAGCAGCTTAAGCGCAGGTCCCGGCGGGGAGACCCAGTACTTC
-	TRBJ2-5	few	TRBV29-1	CSGTASGAPETQYF	TGCAGCGGGACGGCTTCGGGGGCCCCCGAGACCCAGTACTTC
-	TRBJ2-3	many	TRBV28	CASNRANTDTQYF	TGTGCCAGCAACCGGGCTAACACAGATACGCAGTATTTT
-	TRBJ2-1	many	TRBV27	CASTRDPNYNEQFF	TGTGCCAGCACCCGGGACCCTAACTACAATGAGCAGTTCTTC
TRBD2	TRBJ2-7	many	TRBV6-2/TRBV6-3	CASSGRVHEQYF	TGTGCCAGCAGCGGGAGGGTCCACGAGCAGTACTTC
TRBD2	TRBJ2-1	many	TRBV12-3/TRBV12-4	CASSRTSDPYNEQFF	TGTGCCAGCAGCAGGACTAGCGACCCCTACAATGAGCAGTTCTTC
-	TRBJ1-2	few	TRBV6-6	CASSYTTDTPYGYTF	TGTGCCAGCAGTTACACGACAGACACCCCCTATGGCTACACCTTC
-	TRBJ1-6	-	TRBV6-5	CASSYSVGPLHF	TGTGCCAGCAGTTACTCTGTCGGACCCCTCCACTTT
-	TRBJ2-6	many	TRBV28	CASTPVSGGANVLTF	TGTGCCAGCACCCCCGTTTCCGGGGGGGCCAACGTCCTGACTTTC
TRBD2	TRBJ2-2	few	TRBV7-2	CASSLARTSGLNTGELFF	TGTGCCAGCAGCTTAGCCCGGACTAGCGGTCTGAACACCGGGGAGCTGTTTTTT
-	TRBJ1-4	-	TRBV6-5	CASGGGGRLFF	TGTGCCAGCGGGGGGGGCGGACGACTGTTTTTT
-	TRBJ2-3	few	TRBV18	CASSPPGGDRRTDTQYF	TGTGCCAGCTCACCACCGGGAGGTGACAGGCGCACAGATACGCAGTATTTT
-	TRBJ2-3	few	TRBV7-2	CASSLRRERQYF	TGTGCCAGCAGCTTAAGGCGAGAAAGGCAGTATTTT
-	TRBJ1-1	many	TRBV6-2/TRBV6-3	CASSYSQALNTEAFF	TGTGCCAGCAGTTATAGCCAGGCTTTGAACACTGAAGCTTTCTTT
-	TRBJ1-5	many	TRBV12-3/TRBV12-4	CASTPAGNHQPQHF	TGTGCCAGCACTCCCGCGGGGAACCATCAGCCCCAGCATTTT
-	TRBJ1-1	many	TRBV5-1	CASSLGGRRAEAFF	TGCGCCAGCAGCTTGGGGGGCCGGCGTGCTGAAGCTTTCTTT
-	TRBJ2-7	many	TRBV6-6	CAIHGGNYEQYF	TGTGCCATCCATGGGGGGAACTACGAGCAGTACTTC
TRBD1	TRBJ2-2	-	TRBV2	CAGGQGARTGELFF	TGTGCCGGCGGACAGGGGGCGAGGACCGGGGAGCTGTTTTTT
-	TRBJ2-2	many	TRBV6-1	CASRAYTGELFF	TGTGCCAGCAGAGCATACACCGGGGAGCTGTTTTTT
TRBD2	TRBJ2-2	few	TRBV6-1	CASSDLAGANTGELFF	TGTGCCAGCAGTGATTTAGCGGGAGCGAACACCGGGGAGCTGTTTTTT
TRBD2	TRBJ2-3	many	TRBV7-6	CASSGLAGGPTDTQYF	TGTGCCAGCAGCGGACTAGCGGGGGGCCCCACAGATACGCAGTATTTT
-	TRBJ2-5	few	TRBV13	CASTIKGPQETQYF	TGTGCCAGCACTATTAAGGGACCGCAAGAGACCCAGTACTTC
TRBD1	TRBJ2-7	-	TRBV20-1	CSATGEGAHEQYF	TGCAGTGCGACGGGCGAGGGGGCCCACGAGCAGTACTTC
-	TRBJ1-5	many	TRBV18	CASSPQGGQPQHF	TGTGCCAGCTCACCACAGGGAGGTCAGCCCCAGCATTTT
-	TRBJ1-2	many	TRBV7-9	CASSPTAIPSNYGYTF	TGTGCCAGCAGCCCGACAGCGATTCCAAGTAACTATGGCTACACCTTC
TRBD1	TRBJ1-1	many	TRBV6-5	CASITTNRGEAFF	TGTGCCAGCATCACTACCAACAGGGGTGAAGCTTTCTTT
TRBD1	TRBJ1-2	few	TRBV5-1	CASSGTGADGYGYTF	TGCGCCAGCAGCGGGACAGGGGCCGACGGCTATGGCTACACCTTC
-	TRBJ2-5	many	TRBV27	CASSPWTDQETQYF	TGTGCCAGCAGTCCCTGGACAGATCAAGAGACCCAGTACTTC
TRBD1	TRBJ2-1	-	TRBV29-1	CSANTGTVNEQFF	TGCAGCGCAAACACCGGGACAGTGAATGAGCAGTTCTTC
-	TRBJ1-3	many	TRBV5-1	CASDERQGHGNTIYF	TGCGCCAGCGACGAAAGGCAGGGCCATGGAAACACCATATATTTT
-	TRBJ1-2	-	TRBV20-1	CSASSQGSFRGYTF	TGCAGTGCTAGCTCTCAGGGGTCCTTTAGAGGCTACACCTTC
-	TRBJ1-5	many	TRBV6-5	CASSSMGGVNQPQHF	TGTGCCAGCAGTTCCATGGGGGGGGTCAATCAGCCCCAGCATTTT
TRBD2	TRBJ2-3	few	TRBV27	CASSSTSGSFGDTQYF	TGTGCCAGCAGTTCTACTAGCGGGAGCTTTGGAGATACGCAGTATTTT
TRBD1	TRBJ2-7	many	TRBV7-8	CASSLDNGQGGYEQYF	TGTGCCAGCAGCTTAGATAACGGACAGGGTGGATACGAGCAGTACTTC
-	TRBJ2-7	many	TRBV9	CASSVADTSYEQYF	TGTGCCAGCAGCGTAGCTGACACCTCCTACGAGCAGTACTTC
-	TRBJ2-7	many	TRBV2	CASSETLGRAYEQYF	TGTGCCAGCAGCGAGACTCTTGGACGGGCCTACGAGCAGTACTTC
TRBD2	TRBJ2-2	-	TRBV7-6	CASSQGPSGGTGELFF	TGTGCCAGCAGCCAAGGCCCTAGCGGGGGGACCGGGGAGCTGTTTTTT
TRBD1	TRBJ1-5	few	TRBV2	CASRGHGQDPSNQPQHF	TGTGCCAGCAGGGGACACGGACAGGACCCTAGCAATCAGCCCCAGCATTTT
-	TRBJ2-2	many	TRBV5-4	CASRAGTSNTGELFF	TGTGCCAGCAGGGCCGGGACGTCGAACACCGGGGAGCTGTTTTTT
-	TRBJ1-5	many	TRBV12-3/TRBV12-4	CASSPDRASEHF	TGTGCCAGCAGTCCTGACCGGGCGTCCGAGCATTTT
-	TRBJ2-5	many	TRBV5-1	CASSLAAGQETQYF	TGCGCCAGCAGCTTGGCTGCGGGACAAGAGACCCAGTACTTC
-	TRBJ1-5	-	TRBV4-1	CASSQVDSYQPQHF	TGCGCCAGCAGCCAAGTGGACAGCTATCAGCCCCAGCATTTT
-	TRBJ1-2	-	TRBV28	CASSVPGAVNYGYTF	TGTGCCAGCAGTGTCCCAGGGGCCGTTAACTATGGCTACACCTTC
-	TRBJ1-3	medium-sized	TRBV5-8	CASSEGISGNTIYF	TGTGCCAGCAGCGAGGGGATCTCTGGAAACACCATATATTTT
TRBD1	TRBJ2-2	many	TRBV29-1	CSVETGDGTGELFF	TGCAGCGTTGAGACAGGGGACGGCACCGGGGAGCTGTTTTTT
-	TRBJ1-1	many	TRBV6-1	CASSAAGESTEAFF	TGTGCCAGCAGCGCAGCTGGGGAAAGCACTGAAGCTTTCTTT
-	TRBJ1-6	many	TRBV15	CATSDYVSSYNSPLHF	TGTGCCACCAGCGACTATGTGAGCTCCTATAATTCACCCCTCCACTTT
-	TRBJ1-1	-	TRBV28	CASTQRRGATEAFF	TGTGCCAGCACTCAACGAAGGGGGGCTACTGAAGCTTTCTTT
-	TRBJ2-1	few	TRBV20-1	CSAALGGEQFF	TGCAGTGCCGCCCTCGGCGGTGAGCAGTTCTTC
-	TRBJ2-1	many	TRBV10-2	CASSEPFQREQFF	TGCGCCAGCAGTGAGCCCTTCCAGCGGGAGCAGTTCTTC
-	TRBJ2-1	many	TRBV6-2/TRBV6-3	CASSWDGNYNEQFF	TGTGCCAGCAGTTGGGACGGCAACTACAATGAGCAGTTCTTC
-	TRBJ2-1	many	TRBV24-1	CATSDIRGNEQFF	TGTGCCACCAGTGATATACGGGGGAATGAGCAGTTCTTC
TRBD1	TRBJ2-7	few	TRBV6-5	CASSSRPGGVNEQYF	TGTGCCAGCAGTTCGAGGCCAGGGGGCGTGAACGAGCAGTACTTC
-	TRBJ1-2	few	TRBV7-9	CASSLGDPQGNYGYTF	TGTGCCAGCAGCTTAGGGGACCCACAGGGAAACTATGGCTACACCTTC
-	TRBJ2-5	few	TRBV10-3	CAISPEEQETQYF	TGTGCCATCAGTCCAGAAGAACAAGAGACCCAGTACTTC